The clone carrying this T cell receptor beta chain occurred many times. Antigen specificity is unknown. This record comes from a study of CD8+CD57+ T cells in acquired aplastic anemia. Study context: On average, sorted CD4+ and CD8+ cells gave 3.2 ug of DNA. The study obtained 9 million to 13 million reads on average for CD4+ cells from healthy donors. Whole-study findings and limits: Patients had around 28 CD8+ CDR3 sequences in common with controls (the shared set). No significant difference in CD8+ Simpson's diversity was found between patients and controls.

Germline CDR1 is LNHDA and CDR2 is SQIVND (reference sequence). There are 15 residues in the CDR3. The J segment lost 2 bases and the V segment lost 4 bases, leaving 5 bases of the junction unmatched. Profiles of TCR beta VDJ and CDR3 were generated from a genomic DNA template. TCRdb re-called the reads with MiXCR, one entry per CDR3 protein. This table has approximately 380,000 distinct CDR3 sequences, roughly 68% appearing once. This chain joins TRBV19 and TRBJ1-3; TRBD1 aligns across 7 bases. The TCR was taken from a human donor in good health, serving as a control. Sequencing input: sorted CD4+, CD8+, or CD8+CD57+ T cells (not recorded which) from PBMCs. The CDR3 loop reads CASSTLTGAGNTIYF. CDR3 coding DNA: TGTGCCAGTAGTACTTTAACAGGGGCTGGAAACACCATATATTTT.